These 7 T cell receptor beta chains originate from one sample sequenced in a study of metastatic and nonmetastatic thyroid tumors (TCRdb year 2020). Library preparation employed PCR. TCRdb shows the sequencer as Illumina HiSeq 4000. TCRdb reran the public reads through fastp at Q25 and MiXCR, keeping productive beta chains. The sample records approximately 32,000 clones, 14% to 15% of which are singletons. The leading ten clones occupy 15% to 20% of the sample. No patient had received any treatment before thyroid surgery. Input material: blood. These receptors were collected from a male donor with papillary thyroid cancer or a benign thyroid nodule (not recorded which). Some clones in this sample may be carry-over from other donors' samples.

This clone was counted at least ten times. The chain uses TRBV6-6 and TRBJ2-2; TRBD1 is a possible D gene (6 bases). Germline-derived CDR1 and CDR2 are MNHNY and SVGAGI (reference sequence). This CDR3 has 14 residues. V was cut by 2 bases and J by 2 bases, with 6 bases left in between. CDR3 sequence (DNA): TGTGCCAGCAGTTACGGGGGCAACACCGGGGAGCTGTTTTTT. It codes for CASSYGGNTGELFF.

This clone was observed at least ten times. V usage is TRBV19 and J usage is TRBJ2-2; 7 bases fit TRBD1. This CDR3 has 14 amino acids. Germline V gene sequence: CDR1 LNHDA, CDR2 SQIVND (reference sequence). The V and J ends lost 7 bases and 0 bases, in that order; junction bases with no gene match: 2. The CDR3 reads CASKGQSNTGELFF. In DNA form, the CDR3 reads TGTGCCAGTAAGGGACAGTCGAACACCGGGGAGCTGTTTTTT.

This clone was recorded a few times. This rearrangement joins TRBV6-1 to TRBJ2-7, with D perhaps being TRBD1 or TRBD2 (6 bases each). Germline loops: CDR1 MNHNS, CDR2 SASEGT. V dropped 7 bases and J dropped 4 bases, with 23 bases sitting between them. The CDR3 spans 16 residues. The DNA for the CDR3 is TGTGCCAGCATGCCCGGGGGCTGGAGAGGCACTTACGAGCAGTACTTC. Protein sequence: CASMPGGWRGTYEQYF.

This clone was seen only a few times. This may stem from a read error, because a much larger clone lies one nucleotide away. This sequence joins TRBV20-1 and TRBJ2-1, with unresolved D. Germline V gene lookup returns CDR1 DFQATT and CDR2 SNEGSKA (reference sequence). Between the trimmed V and J ends, which lost 1 base and 3 bases, there was a span of 7 bases. The CDR3 totals 13 residues. The CDR3 nucleotides are TGCAGTGCTAGAGTACATTACTACAATGAGCAGTTCTTC. Translation: CSARVHYYNEQFF.

The sample holds many counts of this clone. The chain has TRBV19 and TRBJ1-2, with no clear D. The CDR3 totals 15 residues. The V end lost 10 bases, the J end lost 3 bases, and 21 bases lay between the germline ends. From germline, CDR1 is LNHDA and CDR2 SQIVND (reference sequence). For the CDR3, the DNA is TGTGCCACTCAAAAGCGATCGACCGGGGACTATGGCTACACCTTC. It yields the protein CATQKRSTGDYGYTF.

This clone showed up many times. The chain employs TRBV5-1 and TRBJ2-7; tentatively, D is TRBD1 or TRBD2 (5 bases each). The V gene's germline CDR1 is SGHRS and CDR2 YFSETQ. This CDR3 is 15 amino acids long. V shed 7 bases and J shed 4 bases, with 21 bases lying between them. CDR3 in DNA: TGCGCCAGCGGCCGGGAAGAGTGGGGCGGGTACGAGCAGTACTTC. It is translated as CASGREEWGGYEQYF.

This clone has ten or more counts. This may be a read error: a much more frequent sequence differs by one nucleotide. This chain links TRBV2 with TRBJ1-5, with D possibly TRBD1 on 5 matching bases. The CDR3 is made up of 14 amino acids. CDR1 SNHLY and CDR2 FYNNEI come from the germline V gene. The V end was cut by 6 bases, the J end by 6 bases, with 15 bases between. CDR3 protein: CASREIGALQPQHF. DNA for the CDR3: TGTGCCAGCAGGGAAATAGGGGCACTTCAGCCCCAGCATTTT.